This is a list of T cell receptor beta chains from one sample in a study of PD-L1 blockade in urothelial cancer. Assay: immunoSEQ multiplex PCR; the TCRdb copy retains only in-frame clones and omits some. The repertoire holds about 85,000 clones, with approximately 81% as singletons. The sample in question was PBMCs, obtained around atezolizumab (anti-PD-L1) treatment. These receptors all come from a man in his fifties or sixties with urothelial cancer. CDR3s include the opening cysteine and the closing phenylalanine or tryptophan. Fields, in order: D gene, clone size, J gene, V gene, CDR3 protein, CDR3 DNA. D genes are given only for firm matches. The size entry is marked missing in some rows and otherwise reads once, few, many or a size class.

>TRBD1|.|TRBJ1-1|TRBV6-1
CASSGNRGNTEAFF
TGTGCCAGCAGCGGTAACAGGGGGAACACTGAAGCTTTCTTT
>TRBD1|few|TRBJ2-1|TRBV6-6
CASRRQGWVNEQFF
TGTGCCAGCAGACGACAGGGTTGGGTGAATGAGCAGTTCTTC
>.|.|TRBJ2-3|TRBV5-1
CASSLSSSTDTQYF
TGCGCCAGCAGCTTAAGCTCGAGCACAGATACGCAGTATTTT
>.|.|TRBJ2-5|TRBV5-1
CASSPTGMQETQYF
TGCGCCAGCAGCCCCACAGGGATGCAAGAGACCCAGTACTTC
>TRBD1|.|TRBJ2-7|TRBV5-1
CASSLGGQGFYEQYF
TGCGCCAGCAGCTTGGGGGGACAGGGGTTCTACGAGCAGTACTTC
>TRBD2|.|TRBJ2-1|TRBV7-3
CASSLSGRSNEQFF
TGTGCCAGCAGCTTAAGCGGGAGGAGTAATGAGCAGTTCTTC
>.|.|TRBJ1-2|TRBV27
CASSRTDGYGYTF
TGTGCCAGCAGTCGGACTGATGGCTATGGCTACACCTTC
>.|once|TRBJ1-5|TRBV5-8
CASSETGFQPQHF
TGTGCCAGCAGCGAGACAGGCTTTCAGCCCCAGCATTTT
>.|.|TRBJ2-5|TRBV10-3
CAISDPTVQETQYF
TGTGCCATCAGTGACCCGACAGTACAAGAGACCCAGTACTTC
>TRBD1|.|TRBJ2-7|TRBV6-6
CASRAGDGTDNHEQYF
TGTGCCAGCAGAGCCGGAGACGGGACAGATAACCACGAGCAGTACTTC
>TRBD2|.|TRBJ2-1|TRBV2
CASETGTSMYNEQFF
TGTGCCAGTGAAACCGGGACTAGCATGTACAATGAGCAGTTCTTC
>TRBD2|.|TRBJ2-1|TRBV29-1
CSVPLRSGTYNEQFF
TGCAGCGTCCCCCTCCGAAGCGGGACCTACAATGAGCAGTTCTTC
>TRBD2|.|TRBJ2-5|TRBV4-2
CASSPSYGGDQETQYF
TGTGCCAGCAGCCCCTCATACGGGGGGGATCAAGAGACCCAGTACTTC
>.|.|TRBJ2-3|TRBV29-1
CSVDRQGLGDTQYF
TGCAGCGTTGATAGGCAGGGGCTTGGAGATACGCAGTATTTT
>.|.|TRBJ2-3|TRBV11-3
CASSLGIRGTDTQYF
TGTGCCAGCAGCTTAGGAATAAGAGGCACAGATACGCAGTATTTT
>TRBD2|.|TRBJ2-5|TRBV4-1
CASSQGRGFRTSAQETQYF
TGCGCCAGCAGCCAAGGGAGGGGCTTCAGGACTAGCGCCCAAGAGACCCAGTACTTC
>TRBD1|.|TRBJ2-5|TRBV11-2
CASSFRGPSQETQYF
TGTGCCAGCAGCTTTAGGGGGCCCTCCCAAGAGACCCAGTACTTC
>.|few|TRBJ2-7|TRBV7-2
CASSFSAYEQYF
TGTGCCAGCAGCTTCAGTGCCTACGAGCAGTACTTC
>.|.|TRBJ1-1|TRBV7-9
CASSLVPGYTEAFF
TGTGCCAGCAGCTTAGTGCCGGGTTACACTGAAGCTTTCTTT
>TRBD2|.|TRBJ2-5|TRBV4-1
CASSRGASGGRYPRLAETQYF
TGCGCCAGCAGCCGTGGGGCGAGCGGGGGGAGATACCCCCGTCTTGCGGAGACCCAGTACTTC
>.|.|TRBJ1-4|TRBV5-4
CASSSSLSAGFSTNEKLFF
TGTGCCAGCAGCTCCAGCCTAAGTGCAGGTTTTTCGACTAATGAAAAACTGTTTTTT
>TRBD2|.|TRBJ2-1|TRBV4-3
CASSQRTSGSFSYNEQFF
TGCGCCAGCAGCCAACGGACTAGCGGGAGTTTTTCCTACAATGAGCAGTTCTTC
>.|.|TRBJ2-1|TRBV5-4
CASSFDGSKQVYNEQFF
TGTGCCAGCAGCTTTGACGGGAGCAAGCAGGTCTACAATGAGCAGTTCTTC
>.|few|TRBJ2-1|TRBV9
CASSGGGGPLASEQFF
TGTGCCAGCAGCGGGGGAGGAGGGCCACTAGCTTCTGAGCAGTTCTTC
>TRBD2|.|TRBJ2-7|TRBV30
CAWSVGSGRAYEQYF
TGTGCCTGGAGTGTAGGTAGCGGGAGGGCCTACGAGCAGTACTTC
>TRBD1|.|TRBJ1-4|TRBV19
CASSYDREAEKLFF
TGTGCCAGTAGTTATGACAGGGAAGCGGAAAAACTGTTTTTT
>TRBD2|.|TRBJ2-7|TRBV4-3
CASSQKLPGLAARYEQYF
TGCGCCAGCAGCCAAAAATTACCGGGACTAGCGGCTCGCTACGAGCAGTACTTC
>TRBD2|.|TRBJ2-7|TRBV11-2
CASSPRLAGGSYEQYF
TGTGCCAGCAGCCCTCGACTAGCGGGAGGGAGCTACGAGCAGTACTTC
>TRBD1|once|TRBJ2-7|TRBV15
CATSRLTGNYEQYF
TGTGCCACCAGCAGATTGACAGGGAACTACGAGCAGTACTTC
>.|once|TRBJ1-6|TRBV11-2
CASSLGLDDSYNSPLHF
TGTGCCAGCAGCTTGGGGCTGGACGACTCCTATAATTCACCCCTCCACTTT
>TRBD1|.|TRBJ1-2|TRBV18
CASSPLDFRTGIIYGYTF
TGTGCCAGCTCACCACTCGACTTTCGGACAGGGATAATCTATGGCTACACCTTC
>.|.|TRBJ2-3|TRBV5-1
CASSFKVATGSYTDTQYF
TGCGCCAGCAGCTTCAAAGTAGCCACAGGTTCCTACACAGATACGCAGTATTTT
>TRBD1|.|TRBJ1-2|TRBV15
CATSLDRRYGYTF
TGTGCCACCAGCCTGGACAGGAGGTATGGCTACACCTTC
>.|.|TRBJ1-4|TRBV5-4
CASSLVVGEKLFF
TGTGCCAGCAGCTTGGTCGTCGGTGAAAAACTGTTTTTT
>TRBD1|.|TRBJ1-4|TRBV5-1
CASSLAGGTGQEKLFF
TGCGCCAGCAGCTTGGCCGGGGGGACAGGGCAAGAAAAACTGTTTTTT
>TRBD2|.|TRBJ2-7|TRBV11-2
CASSLAASGGTYEQYF
TGTGCCAGCAGCTTAGCCGCTAGCGGAGGCACCTACGAGCAGTACTTC
>.|.|TRBJ1-1|TRBV10-1
CASSETAGREAFF
TGCGCCAGCAGTGAGACGGCAGGCCGAGAAGCTTTCTTT
>.|once|TRBJ2-1|TRBV7-9
CASSLAGPRGEQFF
TGTGCCAGCAGCTTAGCTGGGCCCCGGGGTGAGCAGTTCTTC
>.|.|TRBJ1-2|TRBV9
CASSVVVGDYGYTF
TGTGCCAGCAGCGTAGTGGTGGGCGACTATGGCTACACCTTC
>TRBD2|.|TRBJ2-3|TRBV30
CAWSSGSGFRSTDTQYF
TGTGCCTGGAGTTCGGGTAGCGGGTTCCGTAGCACAGATACGCAGTATTTT
>TRBD1|.|TRBJ2-5|TRBV29-1
CSVVGDRGFQTQYF
TGCAGCGTTGTAGGGGACAGGGGTTTTCAGACCCAGTACTTC
>.|once|TRBJ2-1|TRBV29-1
CSVDVRVSYNEQFF
TGCAGCGTTGATGTCCGGGTGTCCTACAATGAGCAGTTCTTC
>.|.|TRBJ2-3|TRBV30
CAHSTGVITDTQYF
TGTGCCCACTCCACGGGGGTGATCACAGATACGCAGTATTTT
>.|.|TRBJ1-2|TRBV20-1
CSANRNGGYTF
TGCAGTGCTAACAGGAACGGTGGCTACACCTTC
>TRBD1|.|TRBJ2-3|TRBV7-2
CASRDRGIDTQYF
TGTGCCAGCAGGGACAGGGGGATAGATACGCAGTATTTT
>TRBD1|.|TRBJ1-1|TRBV4-1
CASSRKQGADTEAFF
TGCGCCAGCAGCCGAAAACAGGGGGCGGACACTGAAGCTTTCTTT
>TRBD1|.|TRBJ1-5|TRBV7-8
CASSSGGVLDRVNQPQHF
TGTGCCAGCAGCTCCGGCGGGGTGCTGGACAGGGTTAATCAGCCCCAGCATTTT
>.|.|TRBJ1-2|TRBV19
CASTISDNNYGYTF
TGTGCCAGTACCATATCGGACAACAACTATGGCTACACCTTC
>TRBD1|once|TRBJ2-5|TRBV11-2
CASSKDRGIQETQYF
TGTGCCAGCAGCAAAGACAGGGGGATACAAGAGACCCAGTACTTC
>TRBD2|.|TRBJ2-3|TRBV4-1
CASSQLAGVDDTQYF
TGCGCCAGCAGCCAACTAGCGGGAGTCGATGATACGCAGTATTTT
>TRBD1|.|TRBJ2-6|TRBV11-2
CASSNRGTANSGANVLTF
TGTGCCAGCAGCAACAGGGGGACGGCGAACTCTGGGGCCAACGTCCTGACTTTC
>.|few|TRBJ2-7|TRBV7-9
CASSLGGRGEQYF
TGTGCCAGCAGCTTAGGAGGGCGGGGCGAGCAGTACTTC
>TRBD2|.|TRBJ2-7|TRBV6-5
CASSYVASGSGEQYF
TGTGCCAGCAGTTACGTGGCTAGCGGGAGTGGGGAGCAGTACTTC
>TRBD1|.|TRBJ1-2|TRBV5-8
CASSIGQDFGYTF
TGTGCCAGCAGCATTGGACAGGACTTTGGCTACACCTTC
>.|.|TRBJ2-6|TRBV18
CASSNRDLVSAGANVLTF
TGTGCCAGCTCAAATAGGGACTTAGTCAGTGCTGGGGCCAACGTCCTGACTTTC
>TRBD2|.|TRBJ2-5|TRBV5-1
CASSSPGGEETQYF
TGCGCCAGCAGTTCTCCGGGAGGAGAAGAGACCCAGTACTTC